The 21 T cell receptor beta chains below come from one sample, sequenced in a study of human T cells and chemical hapten exposure. Time point reported: pre-sensitization, week 0. Sample treatment: therapeutic diphenylcyclopropenone sensitization with weekly scalp DPC. TCRdb re-called the RACE reads through MiXCR, storing one row per CDR3 protein. Among roughly 250,000 distinct CDR3 sequences listed, roughly 8.9% were seen once. The sequencing here drew on whole blood, taken in connection with sensitization to the hapten diphenylcyclopropenone (DPC). The source is a woman between 35 and 50 years old with alopecia areata. Some clones in this sample may be carry-over from other donors' samples.

This clonotype was seen only a few times. The chain combines TRBV29-1 with TRBJ1-4, with D uncertain. V lost 4 bases and J 5 bases, leaving 8 bases between the germline ends. There are 12 residues in the CDR3. Germline V lookup: CDR1 SQVTM, CDR2 ANQGSEA. The CDR3 is CSVAQGNEKLFF. The CDR3 DNA is TGCAGCGTTGCTCAAGGGAATGAAAAACTGTTTTTT.

This sequence joins TRBV7-9 and TRBJ2-7, with a weak D call TRBD1 (5 bases). The CDR3 consists of 11 residues. V was cut by 6 bases and J by 5 bases, with 8 bases left in between. Germline V gene sequence: CDR1 SEHNR, CDR2 FQNEAQ (reference sequence). The CDR3 loop is CASRGVNEQYF. CDR3 sequence (DNA): TGTGCCAGCAGAGGGGTCAACGAGCAGTACTTC.

This clonotype was detected only a few times. V gene TRBV7-2 combines with J gene TRBJ2-3, with 7 bases identical to TRBD1. Per the germline V gene, CDR1 is SGHTA and CDR2 is FQGNSA. The V and J ends lost 5 bases and 6 bases, in that order; junction bases with no gene match: 8. The CDR3 spans 14 residues. CDR3 coding DNA: TGTGCCAGCAGCGTCCAACAGGGGTCCGATACGCAGTATTTT. Its protein is CASSVQQGSDTQYF.

This clonotype was seen more than once but under ten times. V gene TRBV27 combines with J gene TRBJ2-7; D is undetermined. The CDR3 loop spans 15 amino acids. The germline gives CDR1 MNHEY, CDR2 SMNVEV (reference sequence). Trimming removed 5 bases at V and 3 bases at J, with 17 bases between. The CDR3 loop reads CASSPRPDEHYEQYF. Here the CDR3 DNA reads TGTGCCAGCAGTCCTCGCCCGGACGAGCACTACGAGCAGTACTTC.

This clonotype was recorded at least ten times. V usage is TRBV3-1 and J usage is TRBJ2-5, with D hard to call. This CDR3 is 15 amino acids long. V was clipped by 2 bases and J by 4 bases, with 14 bases between them. Germline CDR1 is LGHDT and CDR2 is YNNKEL (reference sequence). The CDR3 reads CASSQYQDSRETQYF. The CDR3 DNA reads TGTGCCAGCAGCCAATATCAGGATAGCCGAGAGACCCAGTACTTC.

On this clonotype: At one end, the junction sequence differs from germline, possibly due to a read error. The chain carries TRBV5-4 and TRBJ1-1; tentatively, D is TRBD1 (6 bases). The CDR3 covers 14 residues. Germline CDR1 reads SGHNT; CDR2 reads YYREEE (reference sequence). CDR3 in DNA: TGTGCCAGCGGCTTCCAGGGGACGAACACTGAAGCTTTCTTT. It specifies CASGFQGTNTEAFF.

The table lists this clonotype with a few counts. The chain is built from TRBV20-1 and TRBJ1-5; D uncertain. The germline V gene encodes CDR1 DFQATT and CDR2 SNEGSKA (reference sequence). The CDR3 extends over 13 amino acids. V shed 1 base and J shed 2 bases, with 6 bases lying between them. CDR3 DNA sequence: TGCAGTGCTAGAGGGGATGGCAATCAGCCCCAGCATTTT. Encoded protein: CSARGDGNQPQHF.

Note on this clonotype: With a much larger clone just one base away, this may be a read error. The chain is built from TRBV10-3 and TRBJ1-5; D not certain. There are 13 residues in the CDR3. CDR1 and CDR2 from the germline V gene are ENHRY and SYGVKD. This CDR3 is CATRPGGNRPQHF. The CDR3 region has the DNA TGTGCCACCCGCCCCGGCGGCAATCGGCCCCAGCATTTT.

The V and J genes are TRBV4-3 and TRBJ2-7; 8 nucleotides agree with TRBD1. After removal of 0 bases from V and 1 base from J, the junction contained 8 bases not matched to a gene. The CDR3 extends over 17 amino acids. Germline V gives CDR1 LGHNA, CDR2 YSLEER. Here the CDR3 DNA reads TGCGCCAGCAGCCAAGATTTCTGGGGACAGGTTTCCTACGAGCAGTACTTC. As protein: CASSQDFWGQVSYEQYF.

The V and J genes are TRBV2 and TRBJ2-6; tentative D call: TRBD1 (6 bases). Deletions cut 6 bases from V and 8 bases from J, with 8 bases between. Germline V CDR1 and CDR2: SNHLY, FYNNEI. This CDR3 comprises 12 residues. Written as DNA, the CDR3 is TGTGCCAGCAGCGGACAGCCCAACGTCCTGACTTTC. Its translation is CASSGQPNVLTF.

The chain recombines TRBV5-6 with TRBJ1-5, with D uncertain. Germline loops: CDR1 SGHDT, CDR2 YYEEEE. CDR3 length: 15 amino acids. The V and J ends lost 0 bases and 2 bases respectively, with 9 bases between them. The CDR3 region has the DNA TGTGCCAGCAGCTTGGATCCGATGGGCAATCAGCCCCAGCATTTT. Translation: CASSLDPMGNQPQHF.

The chain links TRBV2 to TRBJ2-1; 11 bases are a match to TRBD2. In germline, CDR1 is SNHLY, CDR2 FYNNEI. Trimming at V came to 5 bases and at J to 1 base, leaving 7 bases not matched to a gene. CDR3 length: 17 amino acids. CDR3 DNA sequence: TGTGCCAGCAGTAGGCTAGCGGGAGGAGGTTCCTACAATGAGCAGTTCTTC. Encoded protein: CASSRLAGGGSYNEQFF. The whole variable domain, remainder taken from reference TRBV2 and TRBJ2-1, is EPEVTQTPSHQVTQMGQEVILRCVPISNHLYFYWYRQILGQKVEFLVSFYNNEISEKSEIFDDQFSVERPDGSNFTLKIRSTKLEDSAMYFCASSRLAGGGSYNEQFFGPGTRLTVL.

Written as DNA, the CDR3 is TGTGCCAGCAGGGTTGGACAGGGGGCATCCAAAAACATTCAGTACTTC. This gives the protein CASRVGQGASKNIQYF. This chain uses TRBV7-2 with TRBJ2-4; 11 bases agree with TRBD1. CDR3 length equals 16 residues. Germline loops: CDR1 SGHTA, CDR2 FQGNSA. V lost 6 bases, J lost 2 bases, and 6 bases stayed unmatched.

This clonotype turned up a few times. V and J are TRBV9 and TRBJ2-3, with TRBD2 identical over 7 bases. The germline gives CDR1 SGDLS, CDR2 YYNGEE. V was pared by 7 bases and J by 4 bases, with 15 bases of the junction left unmatched. The CDR3 sequence is 16 residues long. The CDR3 sequence: CASAVDGLEVADTQYF. The DNA of the CDR3 is TGTGCCAGCGCCGTAGATGGACTAGAAGTGGCAGATACGCAGTATTTT.

The table lists this clonotype with a few counts. The CDR3 sequence is CASSRTTGAAETQYF. The CDR3 DNA sequence: TGTGCCAGCAGTCGCACTACGGGGGCCGCGGAGACCCAGTACTTC. The chain is built from TRBV6-2 or TRBV6-3 and TRBJ2-5; possibly TRBD1 or TRBD2 for D (6 bases each). This CDR3 has 15 residues. CDR1 MNHEY and CDR2 SVGEGT come from the germline V gene. Trimming cost V 5 bases and J 5 bases, with 18 bases left between them.

This clonotype occurred many times. The chain links TRBV28 to TRBJ1-1; TRBD1 aligns across 10 bases. Per the germline V gene, CDR1 is MDHEN and CDR2 is SYDVKM. J was trimmed by 0 bases and V by 6 bases; bases with no gene match: 4. The CDR3 sequence is 15 residues long. This chain's CDR3 is CASSRTGGMNTEAFF. DNA for the CDR3: TGTGCCAGCAGCCGGACAGGGGGGATGAACACTGAAGCTTTCTTT. Full variable domain (outside the CDR3, taken from reference TRBV28 and TRBJ1-1): DVKVTQSSRYLVKRTGEKVFLECVQDMDHENMFWYRQDPGLGLRLIYFSYDVKMKEKGDIPEGYSVSREKKERFSLILESASTNQTSMYLCASSRTGGMNTEAFFGQGTRLTVV.

This chain connects TRBV6-5 to TRBJ2-7; 10 bases fit TRBD2. CDR1 and CDR2 (germline): MNHEY, SVGAGI. With 5 bases clipped from V and 2 bases from J, the junction kept 3 bases outside the gene matches. The CDR3 is made up of 14 amino acids. The CDR3 DNA is TGTGCCAGCAGTACACTAGCGGGGACCTACGAGCAGTACTTC. Protein: CASSTLAGTYEQYF.

The chain carries TRBV4-3 and TRBJ1-1; the match to TRBD1 covers 9 bases. Germline CDR1 reads LGHNA; CDR2 reads YSLEER. Losses at the gene ends were 5 bases for V and 2 bases for J; bases not matched to a gene: 6. CDR3 length equals 15 residues. The DNA of the CDR3 is TGCGCCAGCAGCTTTGGGACAGGGAGCAACACTGAAGCTTTCTTT. Translation: CASSFGTGSNTEAFF.

This clonotype was recorded a few times. The chain combines TRBV25-1 with TRBJ1-2; 9 bases fit TRBD1. The J segment lost 4 bases and the V segment lost 6 bases, leaving 3 bases of the junction unmatched. The germline V gene has CDR1 MGHDK and CDR2 SYGVNS. CDR3 length: 13 residues. Written as DNA, the CDR3 is TGTGCCAGCAGCGAGACAGGGGGCTATGGCTACACCTTC. Translated: CASSETGGYGYTF.

The V call is TRBV10-3, the J call TRBJ2-3, with D maybe TRBD2 (5 bases). Per germline, CDR1 ENHRY and CDR2 SYGVKD. The length of the CDR3 is 14 residues. V was clipped by 0 bases and J by 4 bases, with 8 bases between them. CDR3 protein: CAISESNSADTQYF. CDR3 coding DNA: TGTGCCATCAGTGAGTCAAATAGCGCAGATACGCAGTATTTT.

This clonotype was recorded at least ten times. The chain combines TRBV6-5 with TRBJ2-7; 9 bases are a match to TRBD1. V lost 4 bases, J lost 4 bases, and 8 bases stayed unmatched. CDR1 is MNHEY, CDR2 SVGAGI, per germline. CDR3 length equals 15 residues. The CDR3 nucleotides read TGTGCCAGCAGTTCTCCCGGGACAGGGATTTACGAGCAGTACTTC. As protein: CASSSPGTGIYEQYF.